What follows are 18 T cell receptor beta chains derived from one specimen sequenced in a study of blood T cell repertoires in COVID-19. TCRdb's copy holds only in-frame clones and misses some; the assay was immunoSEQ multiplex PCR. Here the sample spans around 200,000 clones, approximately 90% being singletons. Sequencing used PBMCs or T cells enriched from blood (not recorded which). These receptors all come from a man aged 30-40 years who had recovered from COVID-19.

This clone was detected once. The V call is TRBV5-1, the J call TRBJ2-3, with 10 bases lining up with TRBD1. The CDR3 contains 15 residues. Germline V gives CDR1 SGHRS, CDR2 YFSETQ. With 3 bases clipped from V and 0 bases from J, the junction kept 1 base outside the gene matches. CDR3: CASSWTGGSTDTQYF. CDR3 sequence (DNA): TGCGCCAGCAGCTGGACAGGGGGAAGCACAGATACGCAGTATTTT.

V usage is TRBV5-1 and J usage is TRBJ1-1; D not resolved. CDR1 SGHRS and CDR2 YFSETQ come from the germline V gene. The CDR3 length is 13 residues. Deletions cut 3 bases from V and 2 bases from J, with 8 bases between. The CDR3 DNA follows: TGCGCCAGCAGCTACCAGGAAAACACTGAAGCTTTCTTT. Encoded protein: CASSYQENTEAFF.

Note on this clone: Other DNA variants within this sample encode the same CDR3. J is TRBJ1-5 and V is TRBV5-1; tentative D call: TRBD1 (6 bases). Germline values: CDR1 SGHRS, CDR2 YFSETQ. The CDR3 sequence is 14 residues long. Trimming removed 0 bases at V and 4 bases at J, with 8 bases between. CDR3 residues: CASSLEGGNQPQHF. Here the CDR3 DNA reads TGCGCCAGCAGCTTGGAGGGGGGGAATCAGCCCCAGCATTTT.

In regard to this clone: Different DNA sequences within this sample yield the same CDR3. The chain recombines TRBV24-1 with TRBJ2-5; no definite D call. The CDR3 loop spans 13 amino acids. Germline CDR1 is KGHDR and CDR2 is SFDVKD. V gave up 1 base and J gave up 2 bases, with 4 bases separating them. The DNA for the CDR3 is TGTGCCACCAGTGATTTCAATCAAGAGACCCAGTACTTC. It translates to CATSDFNQETQYF.

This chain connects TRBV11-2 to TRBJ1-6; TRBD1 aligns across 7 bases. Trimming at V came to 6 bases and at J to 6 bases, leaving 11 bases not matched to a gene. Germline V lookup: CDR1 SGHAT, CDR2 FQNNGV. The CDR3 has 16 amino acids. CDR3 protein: CASRKNRDSFNSPLHF. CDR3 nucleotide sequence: TGTGCCAGCAGAAAAAATCGGGACAGTTTTAATTCACCCCTCCACTTT.

The CDR3 loop is CASSLIAGQRPNYGYTF. As DNA, the CDR3 is TGTGCCAGCAGCTTAATCGCCGGACAGAGGCCTAACTATGGCTACACCTTC. This chain uses TRBV7-2 with TRBJ1-2; TRBD1 might be the D (6 bases). V was trimmed by 2 bases and J by 0 bases, leaving 16 bases between them. The CDR3 has 17 amino acids. Germline V gene data show CDR1 as SGHTA and CDR2 as FQGNSA.

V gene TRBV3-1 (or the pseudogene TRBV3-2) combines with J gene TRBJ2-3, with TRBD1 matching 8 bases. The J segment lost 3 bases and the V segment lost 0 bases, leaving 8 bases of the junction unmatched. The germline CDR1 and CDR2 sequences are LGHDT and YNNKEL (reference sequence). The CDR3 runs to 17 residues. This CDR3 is CASSQDPQGARTDTQYF. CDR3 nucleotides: TGTGCCAGCAGCCAAGATCCTCAGGGGGCTCGGACAGATACGCAGTATTTT.

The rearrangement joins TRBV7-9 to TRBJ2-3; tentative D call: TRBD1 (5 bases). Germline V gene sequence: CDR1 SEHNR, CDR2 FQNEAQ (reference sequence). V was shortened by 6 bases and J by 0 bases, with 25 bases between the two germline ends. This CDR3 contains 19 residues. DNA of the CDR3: TGTGCCAGCAGTTCCACCATTACTGACAGACCAACTAGCACAGATACGCAGTATTTT. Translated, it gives CASSSTITDRPTSTDTQYF. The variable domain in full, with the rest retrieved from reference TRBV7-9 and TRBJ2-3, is DTGVSQNPRHKITKRGQNVTFRCDPISEHNRLYWYRQTLGQGPEFLTYFQNEAQLEKSRLLSDRFSAERPKGSFSTLEIQRTEQGDSAMYLCASSSTITDRPTSTDTQYFGPGTRLTVL.

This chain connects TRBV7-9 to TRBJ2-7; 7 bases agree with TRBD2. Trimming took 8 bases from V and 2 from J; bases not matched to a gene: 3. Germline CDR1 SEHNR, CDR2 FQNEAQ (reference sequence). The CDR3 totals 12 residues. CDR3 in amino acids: CASSGGAYEQYF. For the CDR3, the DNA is TGTGCCAGCTCTGGGGGGGCCTACGAGCAGTACTTC.

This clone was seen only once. In DNA form, the CDR3 reads TGTGCCAGCAGCCAATTTAGCAACACCATATATTTT. It translates to CASSQFSNTIYF. This chain connects TRBV3-1 (or the pseudogene TRBV3-2) to TRBJ1-3; D unresolved. Germline CDR1 LGHDT, CDR2 YNNKEL (reference sequence). V was trimmed by 2 bases and J by 7 bases, leaving 6 bases between them. CDR3 length: 12 residues.

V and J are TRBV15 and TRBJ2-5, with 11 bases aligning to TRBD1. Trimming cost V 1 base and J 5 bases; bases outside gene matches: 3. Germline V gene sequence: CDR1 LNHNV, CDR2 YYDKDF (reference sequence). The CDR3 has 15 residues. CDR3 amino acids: CATSRGTGGRETQYF. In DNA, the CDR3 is TGTGCCACCAGCAGAGGGACAGGGGGCCGGGAGACCCAGTACTTC.

CDR3 sequence reads: CASSIQPGPRVSGGYTF. In DNA, the CDR3 is TGTGCCAGTAGTATACAACCCGGCCCCAGGGTTTCGGGTGGCTACACCTTC. The V and J genes are TRBV19 and TRBJ1-2, with a tentative D call TRBD1 (5 bases). The CDR3 extends over 17 amino acids. V was trimmed by 2 bases and J by 7 bases, leaving 23 bases between them. Germline assignment: CDR1 LNHDA and CDR2 SQIVND (reference sequence).

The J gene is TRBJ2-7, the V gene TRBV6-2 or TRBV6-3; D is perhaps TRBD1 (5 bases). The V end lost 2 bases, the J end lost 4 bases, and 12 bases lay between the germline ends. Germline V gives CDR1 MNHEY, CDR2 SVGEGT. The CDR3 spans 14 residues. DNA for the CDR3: TGTGCCAGCAGTTACGCCTTTAGGGGATACGAGCAGTACTTC. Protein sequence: CASSYAFRGYEQYF.

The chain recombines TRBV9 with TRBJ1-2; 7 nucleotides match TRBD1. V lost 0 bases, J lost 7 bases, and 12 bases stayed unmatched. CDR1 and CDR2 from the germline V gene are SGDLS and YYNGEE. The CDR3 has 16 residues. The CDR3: CASSVGSWTGIPGYTF. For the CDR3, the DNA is TGTGCCAGCAGCGTAGGCTCATGGACAGGCATCCCTGGCTACACCTTC.

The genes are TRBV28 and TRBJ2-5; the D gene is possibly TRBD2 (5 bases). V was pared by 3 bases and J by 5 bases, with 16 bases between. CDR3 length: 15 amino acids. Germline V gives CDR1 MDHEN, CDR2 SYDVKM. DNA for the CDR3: TGTGCCAGCAGTTTGGTCCCGGGAATGGGGGAGACCCAGTACTTC. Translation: CASSLVPGMGETQYF.

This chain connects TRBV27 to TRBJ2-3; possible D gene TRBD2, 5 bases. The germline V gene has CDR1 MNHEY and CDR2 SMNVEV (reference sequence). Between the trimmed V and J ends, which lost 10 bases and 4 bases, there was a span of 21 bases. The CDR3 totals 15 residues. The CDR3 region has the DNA TGTGCCACGTACGGTCCAGCGGTCGGCTCAGATACGCAGTATTTT. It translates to CATYGPAVGSDTQYF.

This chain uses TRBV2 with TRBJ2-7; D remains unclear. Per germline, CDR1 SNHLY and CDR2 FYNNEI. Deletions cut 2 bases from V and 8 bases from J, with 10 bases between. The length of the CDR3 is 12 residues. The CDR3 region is CASSESGVKQYF. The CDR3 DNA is TGTGCCAGCAGTGAAAGTGGAGTTAAGCAGTACTTC.

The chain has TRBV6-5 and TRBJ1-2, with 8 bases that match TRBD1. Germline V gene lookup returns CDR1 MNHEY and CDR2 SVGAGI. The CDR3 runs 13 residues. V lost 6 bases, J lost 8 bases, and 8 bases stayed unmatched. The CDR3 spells CASRTTGAEGYTF. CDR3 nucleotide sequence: TGTGCCAGCAGAACGACAGGGGCGGAGGGCTACACCTTC.